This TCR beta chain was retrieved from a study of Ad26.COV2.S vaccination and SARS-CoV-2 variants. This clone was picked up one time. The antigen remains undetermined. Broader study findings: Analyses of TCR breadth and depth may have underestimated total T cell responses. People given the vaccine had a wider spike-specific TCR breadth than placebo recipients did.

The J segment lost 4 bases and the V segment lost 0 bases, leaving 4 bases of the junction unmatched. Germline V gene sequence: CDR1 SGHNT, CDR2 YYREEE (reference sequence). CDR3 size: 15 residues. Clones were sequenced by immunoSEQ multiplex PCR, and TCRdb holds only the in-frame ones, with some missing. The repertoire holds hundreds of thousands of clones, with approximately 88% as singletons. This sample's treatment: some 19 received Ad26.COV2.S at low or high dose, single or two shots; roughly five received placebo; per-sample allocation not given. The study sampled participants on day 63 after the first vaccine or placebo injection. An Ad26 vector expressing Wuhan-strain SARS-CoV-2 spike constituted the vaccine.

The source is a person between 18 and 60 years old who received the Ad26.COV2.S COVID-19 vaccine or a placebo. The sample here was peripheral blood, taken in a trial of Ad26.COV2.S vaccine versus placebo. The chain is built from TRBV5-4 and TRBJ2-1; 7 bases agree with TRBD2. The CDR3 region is CASSLGGGRYNEQFF. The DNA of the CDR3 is TGTGCCAGCAGCTTGGGGGGAGGGAGGTACAATGAGCAGTTCTTC.